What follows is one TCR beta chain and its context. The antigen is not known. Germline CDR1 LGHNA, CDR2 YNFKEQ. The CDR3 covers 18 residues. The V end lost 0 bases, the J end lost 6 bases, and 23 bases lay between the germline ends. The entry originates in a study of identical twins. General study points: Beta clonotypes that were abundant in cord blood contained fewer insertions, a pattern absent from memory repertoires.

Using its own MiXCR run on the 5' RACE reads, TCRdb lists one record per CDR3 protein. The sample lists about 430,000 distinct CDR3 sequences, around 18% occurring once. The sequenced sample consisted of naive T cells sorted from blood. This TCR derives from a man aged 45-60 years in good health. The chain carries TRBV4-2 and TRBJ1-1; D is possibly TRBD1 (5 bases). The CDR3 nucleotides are TGTGCCAGCAGCCAAGAAGTGGGATTGGCAGGGAGGTCCGCTGAAGCTTTCTTT. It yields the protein CASSQEVGLAGRSAEAFF.